This TCR beta chain was profiled in a study of T cell repertoires in cytomegalovirus infection. For the study at large: It can be stated that public TCR beta signatures indicated CMV infection as well as a matching HLA type. Whole-study results and caveats: HLA-C-restricted CMV clonotypes gave the most frequent clonotype in two of eight donors. Individuals carrying CMV plus the relevant HLA were identified by cumulative frequency of public TCR beta families.

About this clonotype: The antigen is not known.

TCRdb recomputed calls from the reads with MiXCR, one row per CDR3 protein. The repertoire holds 300,000 or so distinct CDR3 sequences, around 10% seen once, with about 2.3% in the top ten. J gave up 8 bases and V 3 bases, and 9 bases lay outside the gene matches. The CDR3 is 15 amino acids. The chain is built from TRBV12-3 or TRBV12-4 and TRBJ1-2; 10 bases are shared with TRBD1. The sequenced sample was PBMCs. The receptor comes from a human donor in good health (CMV status not recorded). Some clones in this sample may be carry-over from other donors' samples. In DNA form, the CDR3 reads TGTGCCAGCAGTTTCAGGGACAGGGGTGGGCAGGGCTACACCTTC. Protein product: CASSFRDRGGQGYTF.